This paragraph covers one T cell receptor (beta chain) sequence. What it binds is unknown. This specimen belongs to a study of T cell responses to AZD1222 COVID-19 vaccine. Broader study findings: Clonal diversity was possibly underestimated; the donors were predominantly white British and more often female.

V was pared by 0 bases and J by 3 bases, with 1 base of the junction left unmatched. The V gene's germline CDR1 is LGHDT and CDR2 YNNKEL (reference sequence). The length of the CDR3 is 16 residues. Measured with immunoSEQ multiplex PCR; TCRdb has only the in-frame clones, and not every one. The clone table shows about 140,000 clones, with the ten largest holding about 2.2%. This receptor was identified in an adult in good health. The chain is built from TRBV3-1 (or the pseudogene TRBV3-2) and TRBJ2-5; 13 nucleotides line up with TRBD2. Sequenced material: peripheral blood. CDR3 in amino acids: CASSQETSGGEETQYF. CDR3 nucleotides: TGTGCCAGCAGCCAAGAAACTAGCGGGGGGGAAGAGACCCAGTACTTC.